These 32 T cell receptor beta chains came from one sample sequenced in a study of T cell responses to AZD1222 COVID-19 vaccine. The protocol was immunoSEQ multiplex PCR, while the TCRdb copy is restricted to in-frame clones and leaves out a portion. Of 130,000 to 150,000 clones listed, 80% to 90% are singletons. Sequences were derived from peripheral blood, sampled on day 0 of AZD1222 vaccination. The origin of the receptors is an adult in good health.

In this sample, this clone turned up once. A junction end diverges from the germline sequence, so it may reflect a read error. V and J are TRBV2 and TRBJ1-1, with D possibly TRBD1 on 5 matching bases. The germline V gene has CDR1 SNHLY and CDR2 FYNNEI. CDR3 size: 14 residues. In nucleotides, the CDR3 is TGTGCCAGAATACAACAGGCTATGAACACTGAAACTTTCTTT. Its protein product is CARIQQAMNTETFF. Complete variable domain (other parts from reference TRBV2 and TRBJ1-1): EPEVTQTPSHQVTQMGQEVILRCVPISNHLYFYWYRQILGQKVEFLVSFYNNEISEKSEIFDDQFSVERPDGSNFTLKIRSTKLEDSAMYFCARIQQAMNTETFFGQGTRLTVV.

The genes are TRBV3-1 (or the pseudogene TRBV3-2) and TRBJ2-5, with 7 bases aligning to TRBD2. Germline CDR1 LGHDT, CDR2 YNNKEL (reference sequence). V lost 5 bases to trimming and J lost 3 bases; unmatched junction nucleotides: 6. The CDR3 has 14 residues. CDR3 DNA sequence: TGTGCCAGCAGCAACCGGGACTACGAAGAGACCCAGTACTTC. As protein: CASSNRDYEETQYF.

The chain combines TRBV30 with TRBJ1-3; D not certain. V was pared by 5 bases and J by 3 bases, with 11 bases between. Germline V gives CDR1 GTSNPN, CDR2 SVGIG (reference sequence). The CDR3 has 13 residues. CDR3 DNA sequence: TGTGCCTGGCAGGTCGGGTTTGGAAACACCATATATTTT. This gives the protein CAWQVGFGNTIYF.

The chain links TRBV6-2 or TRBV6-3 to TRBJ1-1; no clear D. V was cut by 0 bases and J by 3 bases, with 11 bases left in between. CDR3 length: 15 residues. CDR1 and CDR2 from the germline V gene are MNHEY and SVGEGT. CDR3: CASSYSPPRHTEAFF. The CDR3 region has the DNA TGTGCCAGCAGTTACTCTCCCCCGCGTCACACTGAAGCTTTCTTT.

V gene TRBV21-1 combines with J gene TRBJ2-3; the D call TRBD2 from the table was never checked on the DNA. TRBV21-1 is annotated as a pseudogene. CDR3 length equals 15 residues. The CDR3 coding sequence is TGTGCCAGCACCCCACCTAGAGCTAGCACAGATACGCAGTATTTT. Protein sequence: CASTPPRASTDTQYF.

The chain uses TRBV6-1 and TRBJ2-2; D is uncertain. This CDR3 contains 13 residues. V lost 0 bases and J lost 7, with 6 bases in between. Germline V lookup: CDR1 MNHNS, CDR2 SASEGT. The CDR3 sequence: CASSEALNGELFF. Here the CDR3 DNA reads TGTGCCAGCAGTGAAGCACTCAACGGGGAGCTGTTTTTT.

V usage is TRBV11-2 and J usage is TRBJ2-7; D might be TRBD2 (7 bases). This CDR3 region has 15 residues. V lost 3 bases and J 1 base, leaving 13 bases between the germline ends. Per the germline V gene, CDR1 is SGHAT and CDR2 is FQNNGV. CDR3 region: CASSFARGGSYEQYF. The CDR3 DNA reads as TGTGCCAGCAGCTTTGCGAGGGGGGGATCCTACGAGCAGTACTTC.

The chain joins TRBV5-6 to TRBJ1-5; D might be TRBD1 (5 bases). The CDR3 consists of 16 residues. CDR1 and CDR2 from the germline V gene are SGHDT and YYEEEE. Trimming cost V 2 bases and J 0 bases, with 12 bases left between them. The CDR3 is CASSFRGSDSNQPQHF. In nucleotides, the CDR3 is TGTGCCAGCAGCTTTCGGGGCTCGGATAGCAATCAGCCCCAGCATTTT.

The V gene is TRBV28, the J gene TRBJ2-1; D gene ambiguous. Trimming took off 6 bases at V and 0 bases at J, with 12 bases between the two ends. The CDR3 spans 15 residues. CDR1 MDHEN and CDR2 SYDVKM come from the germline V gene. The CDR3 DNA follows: TGTGCCAGCAGAACGACCATGAGCTCCTACAATGAGCAGTTCTTC. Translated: CASRTTMSSYNEQFF.

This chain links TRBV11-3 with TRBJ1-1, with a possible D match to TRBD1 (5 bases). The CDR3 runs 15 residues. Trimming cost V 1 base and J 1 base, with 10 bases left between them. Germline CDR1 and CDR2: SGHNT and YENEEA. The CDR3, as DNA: TGTGCCAGCAGCTTAGTCGGGGGTCGGAACACTGAAGCTTTCTTT. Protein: CASSLVGGRNTEAFF.

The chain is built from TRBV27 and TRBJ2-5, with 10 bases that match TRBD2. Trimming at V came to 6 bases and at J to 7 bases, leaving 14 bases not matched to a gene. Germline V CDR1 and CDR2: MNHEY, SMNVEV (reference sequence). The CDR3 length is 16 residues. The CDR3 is CASRPTASGSLGTQYF. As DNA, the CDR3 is TGTGCCAGCAGACCTACGGCTAGCGGGAGCTTAGGGACCCAGTACTTC.

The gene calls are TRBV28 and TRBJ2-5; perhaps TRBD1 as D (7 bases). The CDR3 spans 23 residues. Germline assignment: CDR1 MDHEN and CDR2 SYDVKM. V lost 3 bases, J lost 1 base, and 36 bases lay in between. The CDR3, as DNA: TGTGCCAGCAGTTTTGGCCCGAACTGGGGGTCGATCAGGGGGGAAAGCGCCCAAGAGACCCAGTACTTC. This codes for CASSFGPNWGSIRGESAQETQYF.

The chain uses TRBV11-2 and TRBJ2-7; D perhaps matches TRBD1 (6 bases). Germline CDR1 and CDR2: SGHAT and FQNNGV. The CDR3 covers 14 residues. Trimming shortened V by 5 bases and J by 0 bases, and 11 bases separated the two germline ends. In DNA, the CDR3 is TGTGCCAGCAGCCCCAAGACAGGCTCCTACGAGCAGTACTTC. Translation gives CASSPKTGSYEQYF.

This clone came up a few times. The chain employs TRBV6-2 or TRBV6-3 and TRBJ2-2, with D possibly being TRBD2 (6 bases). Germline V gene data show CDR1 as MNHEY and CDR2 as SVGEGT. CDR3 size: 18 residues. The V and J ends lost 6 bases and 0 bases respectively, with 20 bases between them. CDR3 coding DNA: TGTGCCAGCAGCTCCGCCCCAGGGAGGACTCCGAACACCGGGGAGCTGTTTTTT. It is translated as CASSSAPGRTPNTGELFF.

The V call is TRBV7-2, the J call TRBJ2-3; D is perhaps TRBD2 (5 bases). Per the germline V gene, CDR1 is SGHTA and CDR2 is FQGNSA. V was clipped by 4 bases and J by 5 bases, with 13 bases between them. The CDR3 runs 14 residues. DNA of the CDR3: TGTGCCAGCAGCTACTACGAGGACTTAGATACGCAGTATTTT. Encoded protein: CASSYYEDLDTQYF.

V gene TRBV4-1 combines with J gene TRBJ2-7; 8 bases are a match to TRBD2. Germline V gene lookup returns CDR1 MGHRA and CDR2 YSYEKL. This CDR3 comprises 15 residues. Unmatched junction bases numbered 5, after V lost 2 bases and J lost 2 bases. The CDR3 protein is CASSQNGGGTYEQYF. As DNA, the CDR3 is TGCGCCAGCAGCCAAAACGGGGGGGGTACCTACGAGCAGTACTTC.

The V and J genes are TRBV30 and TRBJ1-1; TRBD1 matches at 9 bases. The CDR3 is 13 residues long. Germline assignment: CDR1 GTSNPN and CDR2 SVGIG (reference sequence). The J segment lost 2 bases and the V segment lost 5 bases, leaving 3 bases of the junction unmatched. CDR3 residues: CAWRDRANTEAFF. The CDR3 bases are TGTGCCTGGCGGGACAGGGCCAACACTGAAGCTTTCTTT.

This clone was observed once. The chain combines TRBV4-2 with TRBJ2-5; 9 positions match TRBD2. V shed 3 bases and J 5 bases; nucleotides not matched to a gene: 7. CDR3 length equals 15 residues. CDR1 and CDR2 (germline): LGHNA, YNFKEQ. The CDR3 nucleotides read TGTGCCAGCAGCCAGTCTAGCGGGATCGGGGAGACCCAGTACTTC. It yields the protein CASSQSSGIGETQYF.

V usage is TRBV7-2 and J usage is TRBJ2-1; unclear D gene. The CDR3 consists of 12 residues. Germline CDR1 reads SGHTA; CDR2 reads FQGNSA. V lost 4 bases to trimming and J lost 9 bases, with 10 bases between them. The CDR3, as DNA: TGTGCCAGCAGCTCCCGGTGGGGTGAGCAGTTCTTC. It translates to CASSSRWGEQFF.

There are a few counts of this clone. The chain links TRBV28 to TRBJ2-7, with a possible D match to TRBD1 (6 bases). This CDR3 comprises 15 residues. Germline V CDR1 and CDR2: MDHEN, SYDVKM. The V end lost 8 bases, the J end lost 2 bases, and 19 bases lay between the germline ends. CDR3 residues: CASGSPGTHTYEQYF. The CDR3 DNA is TGTGCCAGCGGCAGCCCCGGGACACATACCTACGAGCAGTACTTC. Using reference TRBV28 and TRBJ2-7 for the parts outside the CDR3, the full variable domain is DVKVTQSSRYLVKRTGEKVFLECVQDMDHENMFWYRQDPGLGLRLIYFSYDVKMKEKGDIPEGYSVSREKKERFSLILESASTNQTSMYLCASGSPGTHTYEQYFGPGTRLTVT.

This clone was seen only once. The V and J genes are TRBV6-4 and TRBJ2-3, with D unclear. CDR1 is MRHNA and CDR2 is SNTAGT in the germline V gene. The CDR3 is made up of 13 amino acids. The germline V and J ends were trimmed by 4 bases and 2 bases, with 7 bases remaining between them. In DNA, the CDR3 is TGTGCCAGCAGTGGCACAGACACAGATACGCAGTATTTT. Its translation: CASSGTDTDTQYF.

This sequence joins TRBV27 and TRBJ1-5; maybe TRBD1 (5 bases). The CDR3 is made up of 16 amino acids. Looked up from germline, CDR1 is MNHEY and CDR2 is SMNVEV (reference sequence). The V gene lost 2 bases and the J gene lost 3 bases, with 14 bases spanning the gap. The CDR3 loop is CASSLGPGTFNQPQHF. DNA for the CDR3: TGTGCCAGCAGTTTAGGACCAGGGACCTTCAATCAGCCCCAGCATTTT.

Written as DNA, the CDR3 is TGTGCCAGCAGCTCAGACAGGGTGCGTCAGCCCCAGCATTTT. Encoded protein: CASSSDRVRQPQHF. This chain joins TRBV7-2 and TRBJ1-5, with 7 bases matching TRBD1. Germline lookup yields CDR1 SGHTA and CDR2 FQGNSA. The V gene end was trimmed by 4 bases and the J gene end by 6 bases; junction bases not matched to a gene: 6. The CDR3 spans 14 residues.

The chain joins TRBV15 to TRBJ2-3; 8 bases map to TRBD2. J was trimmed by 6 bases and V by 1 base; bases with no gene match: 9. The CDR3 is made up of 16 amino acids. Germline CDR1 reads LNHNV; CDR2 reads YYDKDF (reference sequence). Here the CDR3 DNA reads TGTGCCACCAGCAGAGCCGGACCGGGAGGGCCGGATACGCAGTATTTT. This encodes CATSRAGPGGPDTQYF.

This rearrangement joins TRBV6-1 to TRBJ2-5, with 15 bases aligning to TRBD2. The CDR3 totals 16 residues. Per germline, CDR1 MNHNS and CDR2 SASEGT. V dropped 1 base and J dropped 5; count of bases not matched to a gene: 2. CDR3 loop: CASSEGGTSGRETQYF. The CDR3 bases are TGTGCCAGCAGTGAAGGGGGGACTAGCGGGAGGGAGACCCAGTACTTC.

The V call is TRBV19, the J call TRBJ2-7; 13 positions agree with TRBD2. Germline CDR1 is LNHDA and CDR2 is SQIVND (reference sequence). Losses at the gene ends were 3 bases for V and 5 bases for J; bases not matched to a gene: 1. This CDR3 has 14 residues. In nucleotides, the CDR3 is TGTGCCAGTAGTATTGGACTAGCGGGAGACGAGCAGTACTTC. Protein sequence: CASSIGLAGDEQYF.

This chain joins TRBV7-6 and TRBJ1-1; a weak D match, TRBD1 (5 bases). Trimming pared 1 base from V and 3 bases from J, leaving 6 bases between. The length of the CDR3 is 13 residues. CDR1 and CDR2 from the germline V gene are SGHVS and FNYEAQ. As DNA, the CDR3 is TGTGCCAGCAGCTTAGACAGGCACACTGAAGCTTTCTTT. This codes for CASSLDRHTEAFF.

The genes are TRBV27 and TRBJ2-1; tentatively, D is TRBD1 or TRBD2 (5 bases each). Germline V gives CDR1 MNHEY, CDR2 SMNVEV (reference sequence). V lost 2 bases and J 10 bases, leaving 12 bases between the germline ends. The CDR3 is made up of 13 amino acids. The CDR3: CASSLTGREEQFF. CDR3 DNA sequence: TGTGCCAGCAGTTTAACGGGACGCGAGGAGCAGTTCTTC.

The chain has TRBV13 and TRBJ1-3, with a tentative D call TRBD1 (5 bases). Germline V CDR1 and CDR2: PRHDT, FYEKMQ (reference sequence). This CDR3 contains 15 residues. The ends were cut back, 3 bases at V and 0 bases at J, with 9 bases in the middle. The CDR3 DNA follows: TGTGCCAGCAGCTTGGGGGGGAACTCTGGAAACACCATATATTTT. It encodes CASSLGGNSGNTIYF.

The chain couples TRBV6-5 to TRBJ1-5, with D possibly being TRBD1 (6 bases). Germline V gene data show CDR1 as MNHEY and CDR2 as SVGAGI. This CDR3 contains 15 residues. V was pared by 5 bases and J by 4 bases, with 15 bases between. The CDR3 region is CASSTRQVGNQPQHF. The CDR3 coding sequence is TGTGCCAGCAGTACCCGACAGGTAGGGAATCAGCCCCAGCATTTT.

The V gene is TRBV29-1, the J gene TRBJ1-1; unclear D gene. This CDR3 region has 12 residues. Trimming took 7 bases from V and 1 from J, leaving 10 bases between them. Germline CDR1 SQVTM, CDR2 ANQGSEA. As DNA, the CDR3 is TGCAGCGCCCCGGGCCCGAACACTGAAGCTTTCTTT. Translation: CSAPGPNTEAFF.

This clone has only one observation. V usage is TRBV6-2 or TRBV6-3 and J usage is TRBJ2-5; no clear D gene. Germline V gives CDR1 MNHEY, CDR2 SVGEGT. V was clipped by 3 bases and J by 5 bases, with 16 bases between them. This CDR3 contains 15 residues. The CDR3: CASSYRQARPETQYF. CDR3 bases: TGTGCCAGCAGTTATCGGCAGGCACGTCCGGAGACCCAGTACTTC.